The rows below give T cell receptor beta chains drawn from one sample of a study of control samples from healthy donors and cancer patients. Method: immunoSEQ multiplex PCR; TCRdb's copy keeps in-frame clones and lacks some. The sample lists tens of thousands of clones, around 85% occurring once. Sequenced input: PBMCs. The receptors were gathered from a man between 65 and 79 years old with lung cancer. Both conserved end residues are part of each CDR3. The D gene is left open where the match is weak. Rows may omit the clone size; those that give it use once, few, many or a size class.

j_call clone_size v_call d_call cdr3_nt cdr3_aa
TRBJ1-1 . TRBV11-3 TRBD1 TGTGCCAGCAGCTTAGAAGGGGACAGGGGAGGGGTGAACACTGAAGCTTTCTTT CASSLEGDRGGVNTEAFF
TRBJ2-1 . TRBV27 . TGTGCCAGCAGTAGCGCCGGGACATCATACAATGAGCAGTTCTTC CASSSAGTSYNEQFF
TRBJ2-5 once TRBV20-1 . TGCAGTGCCATTAGCCCCGAGACCCAGTACTTC CSAISPETQYF
TRBJ1-4 . TRBV10-1 . TGCGCCAGCAGTGAGTCTGAAGGAAACCGAGGACTGTTTTTT CASSESEGNRGLFF
TRBJ1-3 . TRBV19 TRBD1 TGTGCCAGTACCTCGGACAGGGCGAACTCTGGAAACACCATATATTTT CASTSDRANSGNTIYF
TRBJ2-1 . TRBV7-6 . TGTGCCAGCAGCTTAGCGGTGGCGGGTGATGCCTACAATGAGCAGTTCTTC CASSLAVAGDAYNEQFF
TRBJ1-6 . TRBV7-9 . TGTGCCAGCAGCTCCCCCGGAAGGGATTCACCCCTCCACTTT CASSSPGRDSPLHF
TRBJ1-4 . TRBV6-5 . TGTGCCAGCAGATACTCCGGGACGGTCGATGAAAAACTGTTTTTT CASRYSGTVDEKLFF
TRBJ2-3 few TRBV11-2 TRBD2 TGTGCCAGCAGCCCAACTAGCGGGGGGACAGATACGCAGTATTTT CASSPTSGGTDTQYF
TRBJ1-5 . TRBV18 . TGTGCCAGCTCAACAAACAGGGAGGGTCAGCCCCAGCATTTT CASSTNREGQPQHF
TRBJ1-5 few TRBV30 . TGTGCCTGGAGTGGACAGAACGAGCAGCCCCAGCATTTT CAWSGQNEQPQHF
TRBJ2-5 . TRBV6-5 TRBD1 TGTGCCAGCGGGGGGACAGGGGGCGAGGAGACCCAGTACTTC CASGGTGGEETQYF
TRBJ1-4 few TRBV30 . TGTGCCTGGAGTGACGGAAACACGAGGCTGTTTTTT CAWSDGNTRLFF
TRBJ1-5 once TRBV2 . TGTGCCAGCCAGGCGAACTGGAGCAATCAGCCCCAGCATTTT CASQANWSNQPQHF
TRBJ2-3 . TRBV20-1 . TGCAGTGCTAGTCGACTGGGGGGCACAGATACGCAGTATTTT CSASRLGGTDTQYF
TRBJ2-2 once TRBV2 TRBD2 TGTGCCAGCACCCGGGAGGGGGGTTCGAACACCGGGGAGCTGTTTTTT CASTREGGSNTGELFF
TRBJ1-1 . TRBV2 TRBD1 TGTGCCAGCGACAGGGACAGTAAAGAAGCTTTCTTT CASDRDSKEAFF
TRBJ2-1 . TRBV6-4 TRBD2 TGTGCCAGCAGTCCCAGTGACCGCCCGCCGGGACTAGTATTGTTCTTC CASSPSDRPPGLVLFF
TRBJ1-2 . TRBV28 . TGTGCCAGCAGACCTCAGGGTAGAGCTAACTATGGCTACACCTTC CASRPQGRANYGYTF
TRBJ2-1 few TRBV28 . TGTGCCAGCAGTTTATCCTCTTACGGGTCGGATCGTGATGAGCAGTTCTTC CASSLSSYGSDRDEQFF
TRBJ1-2 . TRBV5-1 TRBD1 TGCGCCAGCAGCTTGGGAGACAGGGGTGCTAACTATGGCTACACCTTC CASSLGDRGANYGYTF
TRBJ2-7 . TRBV7-8 . TGTGCCAGCAACGCGGACAGCCTCTACGAGCAGTACTTC CASNADSLYEQYF
TRBJ1-2 . TRBV6-5 TRBD1 TGTGCCGGTACAGGACAGGGGGCCGTGGGTGGTGGCTACACCTTC CAGTGQGAVGGGYTF
TRBJ1-1 once TRBV18 . TGTGCCAGCTCACCCCCTTCACAGGAGACTGAAGCTTTCTTT CASSPPSQETEAFF
TRBJ1-5 . TRBV30 . TGTGCCTGGAGTGTAGGCGGAAATCAGCCCCAGCATTTT CAWSVGGNQPQHF